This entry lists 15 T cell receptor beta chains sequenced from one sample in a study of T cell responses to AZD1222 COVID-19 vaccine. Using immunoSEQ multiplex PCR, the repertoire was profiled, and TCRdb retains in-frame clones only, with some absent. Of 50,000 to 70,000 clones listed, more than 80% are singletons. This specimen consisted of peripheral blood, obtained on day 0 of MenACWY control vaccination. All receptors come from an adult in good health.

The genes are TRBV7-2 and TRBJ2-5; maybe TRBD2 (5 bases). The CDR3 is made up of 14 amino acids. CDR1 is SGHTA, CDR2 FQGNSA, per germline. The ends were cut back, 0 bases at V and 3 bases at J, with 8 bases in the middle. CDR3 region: CASSLAGSKETQYF. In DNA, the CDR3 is TGTGCCAGCAGCTTAGCAGGGAGTAAAGAGACCCAGTACTTC. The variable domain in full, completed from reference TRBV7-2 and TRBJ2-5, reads GAGVSQSPSNKVTEKGKDVELRCDPISGHTALYWYRQSLGQGLEFLIYFQGNSAPDKSGLPSDRFSAERTGGSVSTLTIQRTQQEDSAVYLCASSLAGSKETQYFGPGTRLLVL.

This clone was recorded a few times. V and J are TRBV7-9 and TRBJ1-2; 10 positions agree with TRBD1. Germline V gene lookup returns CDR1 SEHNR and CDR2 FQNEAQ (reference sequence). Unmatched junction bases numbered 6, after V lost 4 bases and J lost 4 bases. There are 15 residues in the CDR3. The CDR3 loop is CASSSDRGPFYGYTF. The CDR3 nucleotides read TGTGCCAGCAGCTCAGACAGGGGGCCCTTCTATGGCTACACCTTC.

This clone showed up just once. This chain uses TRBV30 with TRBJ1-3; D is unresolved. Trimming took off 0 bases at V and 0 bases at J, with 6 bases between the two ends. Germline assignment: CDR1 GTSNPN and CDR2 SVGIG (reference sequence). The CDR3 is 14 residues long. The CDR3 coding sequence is TGTGCCTGGAGTGTAGAAGACTCTGGAAACACCATATATTTT. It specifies CAWSVEDSGNTIYF.

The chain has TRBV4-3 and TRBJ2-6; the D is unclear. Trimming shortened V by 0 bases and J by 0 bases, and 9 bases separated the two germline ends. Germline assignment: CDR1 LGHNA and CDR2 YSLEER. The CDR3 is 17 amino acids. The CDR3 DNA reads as TGCGCCAGCAGCCAAGATTTTAGGACCTCTGGGGCCAACGTCCTGACTTTC. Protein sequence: CASSQDFRTSGANVLTF.

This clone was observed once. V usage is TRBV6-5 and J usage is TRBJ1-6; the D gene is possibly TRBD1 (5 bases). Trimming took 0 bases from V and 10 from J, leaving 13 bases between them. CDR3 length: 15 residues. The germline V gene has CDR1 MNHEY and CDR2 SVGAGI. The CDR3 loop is CASSYSNNGQSPLHF. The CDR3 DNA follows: TGTGCCAGCAGTTACTCCAATAATGGACAATCACCCCTCCACTTT.

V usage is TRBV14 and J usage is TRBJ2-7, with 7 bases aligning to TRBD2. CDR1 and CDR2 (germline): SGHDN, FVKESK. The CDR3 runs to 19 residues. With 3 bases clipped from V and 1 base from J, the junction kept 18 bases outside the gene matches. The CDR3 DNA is TGTGCCAGCAGCCACACCACGTCACCTCTAGCGGAACAATCCTACGAGCAGTACTTC. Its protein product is CASSHTTSPLAEQSYEQYF. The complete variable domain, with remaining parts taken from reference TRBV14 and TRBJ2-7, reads EAGVTQFPSHSVIEKGQTVTLRCDPISGHDNLYWYRRVMGKEIKFLLHFVKESKQDESGMPNNRFLAERTGGTYSTLKVQPAELEDSGVYFCASSHTTSPLAEQSYEQYFGPGTRLTVT.

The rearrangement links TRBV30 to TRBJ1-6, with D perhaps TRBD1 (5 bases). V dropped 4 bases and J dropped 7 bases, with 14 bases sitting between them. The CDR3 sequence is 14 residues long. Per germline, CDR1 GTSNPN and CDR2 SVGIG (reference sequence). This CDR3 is CAWNRGKVNSPLHF. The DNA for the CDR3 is TGTGCCTGGAACCGGGGGAAGGTGAATTCACCCCTCCACTTT.

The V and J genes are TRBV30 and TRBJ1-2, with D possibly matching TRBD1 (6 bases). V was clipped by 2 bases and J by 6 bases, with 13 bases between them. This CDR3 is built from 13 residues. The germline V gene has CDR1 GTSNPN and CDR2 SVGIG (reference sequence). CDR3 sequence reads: CAWSWGRGDGYTF. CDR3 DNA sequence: TGTGCCTGGAGTTGGGGCAGGGGCGATGGCTACACCTTC. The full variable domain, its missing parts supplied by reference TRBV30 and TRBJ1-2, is SQTIHQWPATLVQPVGSPLSLECTVEGTSNPNLYWYRQAAGRGLQLLFYSVGIGQISSEVPQNLSASRPQDRQFILSSKKLLLSDSGFYLCAWSWGRGDGYTFGSGTRLTVV.

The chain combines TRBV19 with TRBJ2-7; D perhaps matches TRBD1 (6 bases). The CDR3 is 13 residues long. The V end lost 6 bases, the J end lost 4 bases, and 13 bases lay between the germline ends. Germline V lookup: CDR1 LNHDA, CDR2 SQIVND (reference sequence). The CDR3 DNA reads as TGTGCCAGTAGGCTTCAGGGGTCGTACGAGCAGTACTTC. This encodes CASRLQGSYEQYF.

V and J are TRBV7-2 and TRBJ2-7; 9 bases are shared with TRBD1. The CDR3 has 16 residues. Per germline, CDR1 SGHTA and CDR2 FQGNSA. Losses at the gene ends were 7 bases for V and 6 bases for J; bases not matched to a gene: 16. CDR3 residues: CASTLPTRQGEGEQYF. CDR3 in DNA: TGTGCCAGCACCCTTCCGACGCGACAGGGGGAGGGCGAGCAGTACTTC.

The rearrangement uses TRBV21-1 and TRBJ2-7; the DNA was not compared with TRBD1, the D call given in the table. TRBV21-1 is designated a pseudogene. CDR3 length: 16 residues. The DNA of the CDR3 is TGTGCCAGCAGCATATCCGGGACAGGGGGCTTCTACGAGCAGTACTTC. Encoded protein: CASSISGTGGFYEQYF.

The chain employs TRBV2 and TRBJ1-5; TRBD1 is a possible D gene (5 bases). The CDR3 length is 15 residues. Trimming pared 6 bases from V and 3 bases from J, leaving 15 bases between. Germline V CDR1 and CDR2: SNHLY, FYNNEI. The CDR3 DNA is TGTGCCAGCAGGGCCCAGGGAGGGGACAATCAGCCCCAGCATTTT. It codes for CASRAQGGDNQPQHF. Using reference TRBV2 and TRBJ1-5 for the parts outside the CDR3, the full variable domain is EPEVTQTPSHQVTQMGQEVILRCVPISNHLYFYWYRQILGQKVEFLVSFYNNEISEKSEIFDDQFSVERPDGSNFTLKIRSTKLEDSAMYFCASRAQGGDNQPQHFGDGTRLSIL.

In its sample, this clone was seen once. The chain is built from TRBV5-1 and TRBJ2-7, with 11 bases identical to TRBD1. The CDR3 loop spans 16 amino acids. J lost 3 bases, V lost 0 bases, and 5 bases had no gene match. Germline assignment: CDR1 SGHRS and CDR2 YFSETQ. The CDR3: CASSLVAGTGGYEQYF. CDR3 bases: TGCGCCAGCAGCTTGGTGGCGGGGACAGGGGGCTACGAGCAGTACTTC.

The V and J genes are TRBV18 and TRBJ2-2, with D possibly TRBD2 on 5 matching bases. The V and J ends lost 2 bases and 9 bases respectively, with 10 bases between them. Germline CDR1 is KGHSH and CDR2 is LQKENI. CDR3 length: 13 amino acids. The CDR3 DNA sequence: TGTGCCAGCTCACCAATACGGGGTAGGGAGCTGTTTTTT. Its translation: CASSPIRGRELFF.

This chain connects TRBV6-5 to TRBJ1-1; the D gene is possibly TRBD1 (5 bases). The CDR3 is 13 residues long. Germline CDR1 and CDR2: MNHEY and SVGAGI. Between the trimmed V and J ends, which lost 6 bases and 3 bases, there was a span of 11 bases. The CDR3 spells CASSRGGDTEAFF. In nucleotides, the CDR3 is TGTGCCAGCAGCCGCGGGGGTGACACTGAAGCTTTCTTT.